This T cell receptor beta chain is from a study of T cells in Graves' hyperthyroidism and ophthalmopathy. This clonotype was detected many times. Antigen: not known. Germline V gene lookup returns CDR1 MNHEY and CDR2 SMNVEV (reference sequence). The trim removed 5 bases at V and 0 bases at J, leaving 6 bases unmatched. This CDR3 has 16 residues. Study-level results: Within blood appeared most thyroid clonotypes that had expanded above 0.001.

RNA transcripts provided the source from which TCR beta CDR3 regions were amplified. HTBI primers drove first-round RT-PCR of the TCR CDR3. TCRdb re-called the multiplex PCR reads through MiXCR, storing one row per CDR3 protein. The data hold approximately 640,000 distinct CDR3 sequences, with roughly 17% observed a single time. This TCR came from a man aged 45-65 years with Graves' hyperthyroidism. Specimen: blood. This chain uses TRBV27 with TRBJ2-1; 8 bases match TRBD1. The DNA of the CDR3 is TGTGCCAGCAGTCCGCGGACAGGGAGCTCCTACAATGAGCAGTTCTTC. Translation gives CASSPRTGSSYNEQFF.